This T cell receptor (beta chain) was recorded in a study of cytomegalovirus exposure and HLA in healthy donors. General study results and limits: Cytomegalovirus-associated TCR beta chains were listed, numbering 164. It was confirmed in vitro that three of the CMV-associated chains were specific for CMV antigens.

Turning to this clone: Its antigen is not known.

Only in-frame clones appear in the TCRdb table, and some are missing; sequencing was by immunoSEQ multiplex PCR. The sample holds about 140,000 clones, approximately 86% seen once. Sequenced input: PBMCs. This receptor was taken from a man younger than 35 in good health and CMV-seropositive.

The CDR3 sequence is CASSPQGSTDDGTGELFF. The CDR3 coding sequence is TGTGCCAGCTCACCGCAAGGGTCGACAGACGATGGAACCGGGGAGCTGTTTTTT. The chain has TRBV18 and TRBJ2-2, with D perhaps TRBD1 (5 bases). Trimming took off 3 bases at V and 5 bases at J, with 22 bases between the two ends. Per the germline V gene, CDR1 is KGHSH and CDR2 is LQKENI. This CDR3 contains 18 residues.